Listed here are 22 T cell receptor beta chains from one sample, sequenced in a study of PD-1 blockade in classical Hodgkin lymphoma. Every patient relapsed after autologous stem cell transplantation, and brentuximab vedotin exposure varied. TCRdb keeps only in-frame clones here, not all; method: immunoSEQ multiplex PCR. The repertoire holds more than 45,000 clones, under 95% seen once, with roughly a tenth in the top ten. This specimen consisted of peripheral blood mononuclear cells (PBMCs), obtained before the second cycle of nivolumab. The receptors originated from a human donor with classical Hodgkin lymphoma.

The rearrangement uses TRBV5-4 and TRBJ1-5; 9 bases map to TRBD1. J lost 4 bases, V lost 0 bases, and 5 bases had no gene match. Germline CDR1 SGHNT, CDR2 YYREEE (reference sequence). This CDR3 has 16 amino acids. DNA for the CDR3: TGTGCCAGCAGCTTGGGGGGACAGGGAATTAATCAGCCCCAGCATTTT. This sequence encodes CASSLGGQGINQPQHF.

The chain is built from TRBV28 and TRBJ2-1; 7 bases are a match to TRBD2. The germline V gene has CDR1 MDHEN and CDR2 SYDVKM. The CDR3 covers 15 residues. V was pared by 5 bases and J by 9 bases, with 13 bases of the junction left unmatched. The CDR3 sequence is CASSTGGTGAAEQFF. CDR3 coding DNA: TGTGCCAGCAGTACCGGGGGGACTGGCGCAGCTGAGCAGTTCTTC.

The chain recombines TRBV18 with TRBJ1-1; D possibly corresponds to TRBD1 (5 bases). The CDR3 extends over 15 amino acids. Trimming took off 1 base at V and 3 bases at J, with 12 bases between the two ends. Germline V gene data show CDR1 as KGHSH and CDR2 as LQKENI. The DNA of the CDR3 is TGTGCCAGCTCACCACGGAGGGGTACGGACACTGAAGCTTTCTTT. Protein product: CASSPRRGTDTEAFF.

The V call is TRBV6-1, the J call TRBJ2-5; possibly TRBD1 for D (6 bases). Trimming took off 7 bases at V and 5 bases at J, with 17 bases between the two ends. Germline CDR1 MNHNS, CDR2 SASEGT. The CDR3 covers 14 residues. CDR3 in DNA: TGTGCCAGCACTGCCGGTACAGGGCACGAGACCCAGTACTTC. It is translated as CASTAGTGHETQYF.

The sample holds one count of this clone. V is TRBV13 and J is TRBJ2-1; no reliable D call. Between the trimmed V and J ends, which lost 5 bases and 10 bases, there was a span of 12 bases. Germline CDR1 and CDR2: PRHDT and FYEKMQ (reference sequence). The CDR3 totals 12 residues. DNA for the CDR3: TGTGCCAGCAGCACCCTCCCTAAAGAGCAGTTCTTC. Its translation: CASSTLPKEQFF.

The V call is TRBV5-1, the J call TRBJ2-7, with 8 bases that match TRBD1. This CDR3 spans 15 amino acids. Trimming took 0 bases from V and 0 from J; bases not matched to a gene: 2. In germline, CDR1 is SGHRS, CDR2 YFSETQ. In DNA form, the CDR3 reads TGCGCCAGCAGCTTGGGACAGGGGACCTCCTACGAGCAGTACTTC. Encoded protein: CASSLGQGTSYEQYF.

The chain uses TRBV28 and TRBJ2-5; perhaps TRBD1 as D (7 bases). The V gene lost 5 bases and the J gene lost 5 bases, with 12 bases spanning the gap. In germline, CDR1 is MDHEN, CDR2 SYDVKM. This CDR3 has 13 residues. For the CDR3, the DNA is TGTGCCAGCAGTCCGACAGGGAGGGAGACCCAGTACTTC. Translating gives CASSPTGRETQYF.

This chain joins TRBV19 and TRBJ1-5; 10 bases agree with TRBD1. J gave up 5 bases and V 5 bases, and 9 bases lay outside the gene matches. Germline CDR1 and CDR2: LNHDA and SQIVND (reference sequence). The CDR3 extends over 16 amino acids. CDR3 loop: CASSSPGQGLDQPQHF. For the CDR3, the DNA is TGTGCCAGTAGTTCCCCGGGACAGGGGTTGGATCAGCCCCAGCATTTT.

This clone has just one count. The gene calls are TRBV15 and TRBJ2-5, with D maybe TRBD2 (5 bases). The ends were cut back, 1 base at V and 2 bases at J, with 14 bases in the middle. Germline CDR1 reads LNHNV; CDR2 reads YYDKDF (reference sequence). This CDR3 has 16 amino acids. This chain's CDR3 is CATSRVPGMPQETQYF. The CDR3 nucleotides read TGTGCCACCAGCAGAGTCCCGGGAATGCCGCAAGAGACCCAGTACTTC.

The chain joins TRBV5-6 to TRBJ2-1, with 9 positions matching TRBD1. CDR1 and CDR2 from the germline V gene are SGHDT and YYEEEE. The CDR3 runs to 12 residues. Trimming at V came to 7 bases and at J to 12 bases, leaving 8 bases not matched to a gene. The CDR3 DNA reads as TGTGCCAGCGGTTTGACAGGGGGTATGCAGTTCTTC. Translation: CASGLTGGMQFF.

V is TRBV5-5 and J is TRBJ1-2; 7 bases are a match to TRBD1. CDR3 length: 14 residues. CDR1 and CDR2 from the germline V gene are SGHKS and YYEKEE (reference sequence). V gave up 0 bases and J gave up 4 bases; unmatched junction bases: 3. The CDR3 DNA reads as TGTGCCAGCAGCTTGGACAGGGGTTTCTATGGCTACACCTTC. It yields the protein CASSLDRGFYGYTF. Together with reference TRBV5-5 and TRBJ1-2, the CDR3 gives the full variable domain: DAGVTQSPTHLIKTRGQQVTLRCSPISGHKSVSWYQQVLGQGPQFIFQYYEKEERGRGNFPDRFSARQFPNYSSELNVNALLLGDSALYLCASSLDRGFYGYTFGSGTRLTVV.

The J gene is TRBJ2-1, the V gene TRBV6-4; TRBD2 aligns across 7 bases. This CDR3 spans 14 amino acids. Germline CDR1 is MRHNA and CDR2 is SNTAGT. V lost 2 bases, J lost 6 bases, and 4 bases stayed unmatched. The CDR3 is CASSDGGGGNEQFF. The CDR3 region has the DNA TGTGCCAGCAGTGACGGCGGGGGAGGCAATGAGCAGTTCTTC.

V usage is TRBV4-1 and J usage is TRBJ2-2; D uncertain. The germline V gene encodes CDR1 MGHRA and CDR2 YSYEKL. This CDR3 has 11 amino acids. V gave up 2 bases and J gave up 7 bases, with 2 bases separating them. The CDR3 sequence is CASSQSGELFF. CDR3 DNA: TGCGCCAGCAGCCAAAGCGGGGAGCTGTTTTTT.

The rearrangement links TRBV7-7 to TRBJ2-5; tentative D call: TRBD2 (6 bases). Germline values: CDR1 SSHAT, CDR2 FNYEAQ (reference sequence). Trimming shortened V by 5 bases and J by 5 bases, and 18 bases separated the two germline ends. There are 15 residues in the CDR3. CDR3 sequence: CASSPRLGAWETQYF. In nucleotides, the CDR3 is TGTGCCAGCAGCCCCAGACTAGGAGCGTGGGAGACCCAGTACTTC.

The CDR3 protein is CASSSQGAGYGYTF. The CDR3, as DNA: TGTGCCAGCAGCTCACAGGGGGCTGGCTATGGCTACACCTTC. The J gene is TRBJ1-2, the V gene TRBV5-4, with TRBD1 matching over 9 bases. Trimming removed 3 bases from V and 4 bases from J; junction bases left unmatched: 4. CDR1 SGHNT and CDR2 YYREEE come from the germline V gene (reference sequence). The CDR3 has 14 amino acids. Combining the CDR3 with reference TRBV5-4 and TRBJ1-2 gives the whole variable domain ETGVTQSPTHLIKTRGQQVTLRCSSQSGHNTVSWYQQALGQGPQFIFQYYREEENGRGNFPPRFSGLQFPNYSSELNVNALELDDSALYLCASSSQGAGYGYTFGSGTRLTVV.

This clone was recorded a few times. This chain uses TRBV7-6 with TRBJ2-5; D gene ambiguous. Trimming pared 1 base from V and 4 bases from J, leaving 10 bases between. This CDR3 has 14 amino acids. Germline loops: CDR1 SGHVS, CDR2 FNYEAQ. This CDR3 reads CASSLGPTRETQYF. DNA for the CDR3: TGTGCCAGCAGCTTAGGACCAACCCGAGAGACCCAGTACTTC.

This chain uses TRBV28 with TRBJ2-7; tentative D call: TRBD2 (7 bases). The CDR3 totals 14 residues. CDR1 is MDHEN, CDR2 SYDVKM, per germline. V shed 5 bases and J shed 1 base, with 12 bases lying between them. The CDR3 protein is CASSGEGGSYEQYF. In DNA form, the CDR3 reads TGTGCCAGCAGTGGAGAGGGGGGGTCCTACGAGCAGTACTTC.

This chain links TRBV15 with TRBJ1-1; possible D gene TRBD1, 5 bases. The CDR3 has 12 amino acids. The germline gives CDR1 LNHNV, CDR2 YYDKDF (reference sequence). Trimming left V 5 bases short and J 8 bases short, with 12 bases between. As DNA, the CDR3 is TGTGCCACCAGCCAGACCGGGACCGAAGCTTTCTTT. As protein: CATSQTGTEAFF.

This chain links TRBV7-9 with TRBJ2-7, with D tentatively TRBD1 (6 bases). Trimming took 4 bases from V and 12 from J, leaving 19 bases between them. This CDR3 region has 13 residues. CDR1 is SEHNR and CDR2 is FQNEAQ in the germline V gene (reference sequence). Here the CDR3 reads CASSSGTTAGRYF. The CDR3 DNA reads TGTGCCAGCAGCTCCGGGACAACGGCCGGGCGGTACTTC.

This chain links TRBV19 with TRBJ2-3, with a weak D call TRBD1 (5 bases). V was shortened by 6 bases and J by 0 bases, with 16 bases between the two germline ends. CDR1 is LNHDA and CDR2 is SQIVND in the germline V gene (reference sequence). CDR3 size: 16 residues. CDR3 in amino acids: CASRGPRPSSTDTQYF. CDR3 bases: TGTGCCAGTAGGGGGCCTCGACCCTCTAGCACAGATACGCAGTATTTT.

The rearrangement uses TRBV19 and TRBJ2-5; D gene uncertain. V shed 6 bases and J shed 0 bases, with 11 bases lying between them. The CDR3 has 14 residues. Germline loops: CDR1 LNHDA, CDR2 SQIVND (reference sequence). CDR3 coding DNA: TGTGCCAGTAGAACCTCAAGTCACCAAGAGACCCAGTACTTC. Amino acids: CASRTSSHQETQYF.

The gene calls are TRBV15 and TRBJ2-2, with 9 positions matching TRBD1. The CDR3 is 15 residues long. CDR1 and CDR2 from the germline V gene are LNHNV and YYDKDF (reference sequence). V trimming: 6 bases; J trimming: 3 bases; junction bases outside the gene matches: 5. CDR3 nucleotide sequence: TGTGCCACCAGACTCGACAGGGGGTACACCGGGGAGCTGTTTTTT. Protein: CATRLDRGYTGELFF. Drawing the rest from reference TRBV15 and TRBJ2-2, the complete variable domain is DAMVIQNPRYQVTQFGKPVTLSCSQTLNHNVMYWYQQKSSQAPKLLFHYYDKDFNNEADTPDNFQSRRPNTSFCFLDIRSPGLGDTAMYLCATRLDRGYTGELFFGEGSRLTVL.